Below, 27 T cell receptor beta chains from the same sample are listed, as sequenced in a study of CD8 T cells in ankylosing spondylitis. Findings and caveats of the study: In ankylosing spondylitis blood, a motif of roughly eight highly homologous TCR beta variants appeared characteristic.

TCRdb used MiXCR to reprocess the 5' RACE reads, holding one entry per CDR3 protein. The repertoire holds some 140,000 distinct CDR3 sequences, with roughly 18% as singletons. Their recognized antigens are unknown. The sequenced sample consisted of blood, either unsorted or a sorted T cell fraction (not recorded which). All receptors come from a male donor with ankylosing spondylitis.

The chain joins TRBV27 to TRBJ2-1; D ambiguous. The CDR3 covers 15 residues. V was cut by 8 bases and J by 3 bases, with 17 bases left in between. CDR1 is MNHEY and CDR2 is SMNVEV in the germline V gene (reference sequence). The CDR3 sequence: CASASAGNFYNEQFF. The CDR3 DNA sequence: TGTGCCAGCGCCTCTGCTGGGAATTTCTACAATGAGCAGTTCTTC.

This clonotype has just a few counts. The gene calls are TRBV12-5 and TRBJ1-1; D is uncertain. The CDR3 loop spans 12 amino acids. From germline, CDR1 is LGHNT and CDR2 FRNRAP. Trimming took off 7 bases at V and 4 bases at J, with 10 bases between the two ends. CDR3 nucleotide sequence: TGTGCTAGTGCCGTAGTAGGCACTGAAGCTTTCTTT. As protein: CASAVVGTEAFF. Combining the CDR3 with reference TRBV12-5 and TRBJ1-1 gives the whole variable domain DARVTQTPRHKVTEMGQEVTMRCQPILGHNTVFWYRQTMMQGLELLAYFRNRAPLDDSGMPKDRFSAEMPDATLATLKIQPSEPRDSAVYFCASAVVGTEAFFGQGTRLTVV.

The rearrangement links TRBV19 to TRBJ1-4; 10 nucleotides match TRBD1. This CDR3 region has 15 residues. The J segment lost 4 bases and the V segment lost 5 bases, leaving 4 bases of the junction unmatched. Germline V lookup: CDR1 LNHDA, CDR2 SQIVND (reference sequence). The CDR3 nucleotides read TGTGCCAGTAGTTTTTGGACAGGGGGTAATGAAAAACTGTTTTTT. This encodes CASSFWTGGNEKLFF.

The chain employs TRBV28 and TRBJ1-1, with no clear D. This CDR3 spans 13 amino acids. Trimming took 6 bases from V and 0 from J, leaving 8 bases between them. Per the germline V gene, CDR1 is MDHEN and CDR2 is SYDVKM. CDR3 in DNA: TGTGCCAGCAGGACCAAGATGAACACTGAAGCTTTCTTT. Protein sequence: CASRTKMNTEAFF.

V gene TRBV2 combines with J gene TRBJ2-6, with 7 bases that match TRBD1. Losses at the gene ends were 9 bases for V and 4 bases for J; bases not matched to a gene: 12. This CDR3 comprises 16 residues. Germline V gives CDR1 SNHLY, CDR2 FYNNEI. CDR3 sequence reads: CARDRAPLGGANVLTF. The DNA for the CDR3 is TGTGCCAGAGACAGGGCGCCCTTAGGAGGGGCCAACGTCCTGACTTTC.

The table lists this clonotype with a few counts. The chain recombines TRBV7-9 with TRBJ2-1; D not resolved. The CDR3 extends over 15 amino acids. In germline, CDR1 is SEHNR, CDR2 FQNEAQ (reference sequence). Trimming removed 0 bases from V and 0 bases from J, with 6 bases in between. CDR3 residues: CASSLARSSYNEQFF. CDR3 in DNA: TGTGCCAGCAGCTTAGCGCGGAGCTCCTACAATGAGCAGTTCTTC.

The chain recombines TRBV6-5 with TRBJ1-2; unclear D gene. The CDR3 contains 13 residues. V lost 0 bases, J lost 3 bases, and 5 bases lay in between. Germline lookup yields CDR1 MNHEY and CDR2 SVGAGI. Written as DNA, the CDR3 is TGTGCCAGCAGTTACTCGTCAGACTATGGCTACACCTTC. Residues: CASSYSSDYGYTF.

CDR3 region: CASSFDGGPLAKNIQYF. The CDR3 DNA follows: TGTGCCAGCAGCTTCGATGGGGGGCCTCTAGCCAAAAACATTCAGTACTTC. The J gene is TRBJ2-4, the V gene TRBV14; D is possibly TRBD1 or TRBD2 (6 bases each). The germline V gene encodes CDR1 SGHDN and CDR2 FVKESK. The CDR3 is made up of 17 amino acids. V was shortened by 5 bases and J by 0 bases, with 17 bases between the two germline ends.

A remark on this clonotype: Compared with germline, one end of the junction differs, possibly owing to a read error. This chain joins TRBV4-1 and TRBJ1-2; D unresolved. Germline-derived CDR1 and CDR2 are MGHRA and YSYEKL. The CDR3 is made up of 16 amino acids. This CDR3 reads CASSQGLSGINYGYNF. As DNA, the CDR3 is TGCGCCAGCAGCCAAGGGCTCTCGGGGATTAACTATGGCTACAACTTC.

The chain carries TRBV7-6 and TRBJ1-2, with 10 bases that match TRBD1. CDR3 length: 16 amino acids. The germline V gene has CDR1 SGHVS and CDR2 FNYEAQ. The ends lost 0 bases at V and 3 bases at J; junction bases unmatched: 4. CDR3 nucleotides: TGTGCCAGCAGCTTAGCGCAGGACAGGGGGGACTATGGCTACACCTTC. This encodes CASSLAQDRGDYGYTF. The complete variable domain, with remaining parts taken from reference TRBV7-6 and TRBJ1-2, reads GAGVSQSPRYKVTKRGQDVALRCDPISGHVSLYWYRQALGQGPEFLTYFNYEAQQDKSGLPNDRFSAERPEGSISTLTIQRTEQRDSAMYRCASSLAQDRGDYGYTFGSGTRLTVV.

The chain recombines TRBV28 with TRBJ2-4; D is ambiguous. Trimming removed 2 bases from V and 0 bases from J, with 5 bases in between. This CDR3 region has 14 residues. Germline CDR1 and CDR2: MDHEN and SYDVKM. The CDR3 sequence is CASSLPLAKNIQYF. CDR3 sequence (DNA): TGTGCCAGCAGTTTACCACTAGCCAAAAACATTCAGTACTTC.

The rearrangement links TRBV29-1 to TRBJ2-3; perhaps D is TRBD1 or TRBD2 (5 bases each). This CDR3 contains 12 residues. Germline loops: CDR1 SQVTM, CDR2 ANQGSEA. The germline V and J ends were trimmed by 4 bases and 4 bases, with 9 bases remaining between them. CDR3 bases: TGCAGCGTTGTGGGGGAGTCAGATACGCAGTATTTT. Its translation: CSVVGESDTQYF.

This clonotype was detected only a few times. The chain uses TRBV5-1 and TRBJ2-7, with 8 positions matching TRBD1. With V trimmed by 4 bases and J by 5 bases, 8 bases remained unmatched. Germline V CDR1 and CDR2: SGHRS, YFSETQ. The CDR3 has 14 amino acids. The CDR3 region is CASSPTQGADEQYF. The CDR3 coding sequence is TGCGCCAGCAGCCCCACGCAGGGGGCGGACGAGCAGTACTTC.

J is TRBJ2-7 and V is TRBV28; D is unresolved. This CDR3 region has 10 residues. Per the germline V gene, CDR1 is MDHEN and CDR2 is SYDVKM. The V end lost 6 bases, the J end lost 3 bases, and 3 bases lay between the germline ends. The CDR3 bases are TGTGCCAGCAGAGACTACGAGCAGTACTTC. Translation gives CASRDYEQYF.

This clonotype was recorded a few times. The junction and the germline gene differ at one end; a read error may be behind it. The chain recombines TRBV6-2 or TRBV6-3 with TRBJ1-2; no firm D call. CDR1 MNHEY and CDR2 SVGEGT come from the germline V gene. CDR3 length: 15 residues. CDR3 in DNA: TGTGCCAGCAGCTACTTGACCGACTTAGACTATGGCTACACCTTC. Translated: CASSYLTDLDYGYTF.

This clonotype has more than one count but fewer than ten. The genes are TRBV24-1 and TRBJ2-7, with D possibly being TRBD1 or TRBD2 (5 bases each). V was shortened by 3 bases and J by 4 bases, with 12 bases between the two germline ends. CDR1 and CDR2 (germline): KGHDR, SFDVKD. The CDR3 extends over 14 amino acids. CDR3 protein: CATSDGTDGYEQYF. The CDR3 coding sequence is TGTGCCACCAGTGATGGGACGGACGGTTACGAGCAGTACTTC.

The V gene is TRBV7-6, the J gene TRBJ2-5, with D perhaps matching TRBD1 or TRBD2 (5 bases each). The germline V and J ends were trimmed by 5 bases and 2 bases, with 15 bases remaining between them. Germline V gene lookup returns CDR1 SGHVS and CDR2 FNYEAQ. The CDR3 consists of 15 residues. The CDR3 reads CASSLVGGSQETQYF. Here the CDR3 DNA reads TGTGCCAGCAGCCTGGTTGGGGGATCACAAGAGACCCAGTACTTC.

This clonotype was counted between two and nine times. The DNA for the CDR3 is TGCAGCGTTGATGGGGTGCTCACTGAAGCTTTCTTT. Protein: CSVDGVLTEAFF. The chain carries TRBV29-1 and TRBJ1-1; D is ambiguous. The CDR3 consists of 12 residues. In germline, CDR1 is SQVTM, CDR2 ANQGSEA. Trimming took 3 bases from V and 4 from J, leaving 9 bases between them.

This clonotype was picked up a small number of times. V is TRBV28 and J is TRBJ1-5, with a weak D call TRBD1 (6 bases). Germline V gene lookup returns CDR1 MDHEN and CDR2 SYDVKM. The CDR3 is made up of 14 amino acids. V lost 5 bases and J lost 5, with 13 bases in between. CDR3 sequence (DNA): TGTGCCAGCAGTCTGGGGGGGGCGTATCAGCCCCAGCATTTT. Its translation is CASSLGGAYQPQHF.

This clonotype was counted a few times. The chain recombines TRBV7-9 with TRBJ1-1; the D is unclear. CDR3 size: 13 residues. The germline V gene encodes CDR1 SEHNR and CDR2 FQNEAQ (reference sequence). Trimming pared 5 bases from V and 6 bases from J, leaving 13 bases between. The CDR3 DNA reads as TGTGCCAGCAGCGCGCCGATAGATGCTGAAGCTTTCTTT. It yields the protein CASSAPIDAEAFF.

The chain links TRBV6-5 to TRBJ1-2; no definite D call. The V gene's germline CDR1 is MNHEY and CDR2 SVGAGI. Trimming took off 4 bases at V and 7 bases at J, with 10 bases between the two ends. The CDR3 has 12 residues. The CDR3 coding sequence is TGTGCCAGCAGTTTAGGGATCGGTGGCTACACCTTC. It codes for CASSLGIGGYTF.

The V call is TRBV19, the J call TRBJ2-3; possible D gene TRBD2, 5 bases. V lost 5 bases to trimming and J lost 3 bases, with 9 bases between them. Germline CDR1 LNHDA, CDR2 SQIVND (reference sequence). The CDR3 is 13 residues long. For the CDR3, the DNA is TGTGCCAGTAGTGGCGAGGGTACAGATACGCAGTATTTT. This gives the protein CASSGEGTDTQYF. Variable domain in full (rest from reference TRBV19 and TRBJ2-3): DGGITQSPKYLFRKEGQNVTLSCEQNLNHDAMYWYRQDPGQGLRLIYYSQIVNDFQKGDIAEGYSVSREKKESFPLTVTSAQKNPTAFYLCASSGEGTDTQYFGPGTRLTVL.

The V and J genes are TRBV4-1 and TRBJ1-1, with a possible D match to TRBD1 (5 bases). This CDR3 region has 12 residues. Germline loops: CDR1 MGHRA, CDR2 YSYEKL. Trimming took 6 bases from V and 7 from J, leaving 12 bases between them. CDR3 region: CASSGDRGEAFF. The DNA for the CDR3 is TGCGCCAGCAGTGGCGATAGGGGTGAAGCTTTCTTT.

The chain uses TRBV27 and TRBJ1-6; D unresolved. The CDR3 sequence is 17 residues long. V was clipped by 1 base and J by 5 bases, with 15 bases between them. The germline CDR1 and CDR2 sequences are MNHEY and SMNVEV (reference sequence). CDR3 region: CASSLYAGYSDNSPLHF. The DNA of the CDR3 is TGTGCCAGCAGTTTATACGCAGGCTATTCGGATAATTCACCCCTCCACTTT.

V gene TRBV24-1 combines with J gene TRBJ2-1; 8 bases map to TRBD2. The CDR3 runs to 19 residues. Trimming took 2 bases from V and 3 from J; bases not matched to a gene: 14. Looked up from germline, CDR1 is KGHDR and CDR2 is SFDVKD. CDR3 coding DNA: TGTGCCACCAGTGATTCCATGTCTCGGACAGCGGGAGACTACAATGAGCAGTTCTTC. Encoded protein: CATSDSMSRTAGDYNEQFF.

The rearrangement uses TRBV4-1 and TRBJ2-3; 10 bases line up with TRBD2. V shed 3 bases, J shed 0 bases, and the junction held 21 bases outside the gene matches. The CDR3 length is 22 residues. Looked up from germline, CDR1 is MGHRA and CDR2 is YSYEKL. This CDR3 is CASSHSVVPSGTSATSTDTQYF. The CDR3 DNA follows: TGCGCCAGCAGCCATTCCGTTGTACCATCCGGGACTAGCGCAACTAGCACAGATACGCAGTATTTT.

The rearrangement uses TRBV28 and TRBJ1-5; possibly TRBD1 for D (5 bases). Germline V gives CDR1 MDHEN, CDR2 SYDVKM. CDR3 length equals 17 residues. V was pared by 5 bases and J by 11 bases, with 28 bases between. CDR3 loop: CASSRVDGPGGIWAQHF. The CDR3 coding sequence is TGTGCCAGCAGTCGCGTGGATGGGCCCGGGGGGATCTGGGCCCAGCATTTT. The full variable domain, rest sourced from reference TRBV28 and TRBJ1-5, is DVKVTQSSRYLVKRTGEKVFLECVQDMDHENMFWYRQDPGLGLRLIYFSYDVKMKEKGDIPEGYSVSREKKERFSLILESASTNQTSMYLCASSRVDGPGGIWAQHFGDGTRLSIL.